The sequence of this T cell receptor (beta chain) was determined in a study of CD8 T cells in ankylosing spondylitis. TCRdb reanalysed the 5' RACE reads using MiXCR and keeps one entry per CDR3 protein. The repertoire has hundreds of thousands of distinct CDR3 sequences, about 12% of them found once; the top ten carry more than 0.5%. V was clipped by 4 bases and J by 4 bases, with 13 bases between them. The CDR3 has 14 residues. Germline CDR1 and CDR2: LGHNA and YSLEER. With respect to this clonotype: Its antigen is as yet unknown.

Notes on the study in general: Blood of patients with ankylosing spondylitis appeared to be characterized by a TCR beta motif of about eight highly homologous variants. In the blood and synovial fluid of reactive arthritis, some motif variants had been previously reported.

The specimen was blood, either unsorted or a sorted T cell fraction (not recorded which). The chain carries TRBV4-3 and TRBJ2-5, with D possibly called TRBD1 or TRBD2 (5 bases each). The clonotype originates from a male donor with ankylosing spondylitis. DNA of the CDR3: TGCGCCAGCAGCCCGGGACCAATGGGAGAGACCCAGTACTTC. This encodes CASSPGPMGETQYF.